This passage covers 9 T cell receptor beta chains from one sample sequenced in a study of T cell repertoires in cytomegalovirus infection. Which antigens these TCRs recognize remains unknown. TCRdb fed the reads into MiXCR, producing one record per CDR3 protein. The sample includes around 900,000 distinct CDR3 sequences, approximately 32% of them seen just once. The material was cultured CD8+ T cells from PBMCs, obtained from culture after CMV antigen stimulation. The source of these receptors is a human donor in good health (CMV status not recorded). Some clones in this sample may be carry-over from other donors' samples.

The V call is TRBV7-6, the J call TRBJ2-4; 12 nucleotides line up with TRBD1. Germline assignment: CDR1 SGHVS and CDR2 FNYEAQ. V dropped 5 bases and J dropped 3; count of bases not matched to a gene: 11. The CDR3 runs 18 residues. DNA for the CDR3: TGTGCCAGCAGCCCGGGACAGGGGGCGCGGGGACTCAAAAACATTCAGTACTTC. Translated, it gives CASSPGQGARGLKNIQYF.

The CDR3 nucleotides read TGTGCCATCACCCGACTAGCGGGGGGCCGGGAAGAGCAGTACTTC. This encodes CAITRLAGGREEQYF. This rearrangement joins TRBV10-3 to TRBJ2-7; 13 bases map to TRBD2. From germline, CDR1 is ENHRY and CDR2 SYGVKD. The CDR3 length is 15 residues. J was trimmed by 7 bases and V by 7 bases; bases with no gene match: 10.

This clonotype was counted a few times. This rearrangement joins TRBV29-1 to TRBJ1-1; D is perhaps TRBD1 (6 bases). In germline, CDR1 is SQVTM, CDR2 ANQGSEA. V was trimmed by 7 bases and J by 2 bases, leaving 11 bases between them. The length of the CDR3 is 12 residues. CDR3 nucleotides: TGCAGCGGGAACAGGGAAAACACTGAAGCTTTCTTT. Protein: CSGNRENTEAFF.

This clonotype was seen at least ten times. J is TRBJ1-1 and V is TRBV12-3 or TRBV12-4; D gene unclear. V was trimmed by 6 bases and J by 1 base, leaving 9 bases between them. The CDR3 runs to 13 residues. CDR3 in amino acids: CASSRPGNTEAFF. The CDR3, as DNA: TGTGCCAGCAGCCGCCCCGGGAACACTGAAGCTTTCTTT.

This clonotype was detected only once. This may be a read error, as it is one base from a much larger clone. The CDR3 nucleotides are TGTGCCAGCAGCCATCCGGGAGAGGGGACCTACGAGCAGTACGTC. Translation: CASSHPGEGTYEQYV. This sequence joins TRBV7-8 and TRBJ2-7, with a tentative D call TRBD2 (6 bases). The CDR3 sequence is 15 residues long. Trimming left V 5 bases short and J 2 bases short, with 16 bases between. Germline V gene lookup returns CDR1 SGHVS and CDR2 FQNEAQ.

This clonotype was observed a few times. V is TRBV15 and J is TRBJ1-5, with D tentatively TRBD1 (5 bases). V lost 0 bases, J lost 5 bases, and 8 bases lay in between. Germline-derived CDR1 and CDR2 are LNHNV and YYDKDF (reference sequence). The CDR3 sequence is 14 residues long. CDR3 amino acids: CATSREGDDQPQHF. CDR3 sequence (DNA): TGTGCCACCAGCAGAGAAGGGGATGATCAGCCCCAGCATTTT.

This clonotype was observed a handful of times. The chain joins TRBV27 to TRBJ2-1; D is possibly TRBD2 (6 bases). Germline-derived CDR1 and CDR2 are MNHEY and SMNVEV (reference sequence). The CDR3 contains 12 residues. Trimming removed 5 bases from V and 9 bases from J, with 11 bases in between. DNA of the CDR3: TGTGCCAGCAGTCCGACTAGAGTTGAGCAGTTCTTC. It encodes CASSPTRVEQFF.

This clonotype was picked up many times. V and J are TRBV12-3 or TRBV12-4 and TRBJ1-2, with TRBD1 as a possible D gene (6 bases). The CDR3 is 17 residues long. V was pared by 6 bases and J by 3 bases, with 23 bases between. The CDR3 coding sequence is TGTGCCAGCAGCTGTGGACAGCGAGTAGAAAACTACTATGGCTACACCTTC. Its translation is CASSCGQRVENYYGYTF.

The chain has TRBV6-6 and TRBJ2-7, with D tentatively TRBD1 or TRBD2 (5 bases each). The CDR3 extends over 15 amino acids. Trimming took off 5 bases at V and 3 bases at J, with 17 bases between the two ends. The V gene's germline CDR1 is MNHNY and CDR2 SVGAGI (reference sequence). For the CDR3, the DNA is TGTGCCAGCAGTCCCGGGACGGGAAAGAACTACGAGCAGTACGTC. Protein sequence: CASSPGTGKNYEQYV.